The 10 T cell receptor beta chains given below trace back to one sample, sequenced in a study of T cell repertoires in cytomegalovirus infection. TCRdb ran MiXCR on the reads and lists one entry per CDR3 protein. The profile shows some 100,000 distinct CDR3 sequences, around a quarter of them singletons. Sequencing input: CD8+ T cells from PBMCs. These receptors came from a human donor in good health (CMV status not recorded). Some clones in this sample may be carry-over from other donors' samples.

DNA of the CDR3: TGTGCCAGCAACCCGACGGGGGAGAAGACAGATACGCAGTATTTT. It codes for CASNPTGEKTDTQYF. The chain combines TRBV2 with TRBJ2-3, with TRBD2 as a possible D gene (6 bases). V lost 7 bases, J lost 3 bases, and 17 bases lay in between. The CDR3 contains 15 residues. CDR1 and CDR2 (germline): SNHLY, FYNNEI.

The sample holds one count of this clonotype. V usage is TRBV20-1 and J usage is TRBJ2-1, with D hard to call. The CDR3 consists of 12 residues. V shed 6 bases and J shed 5 bases, with 11 bases lying between them. Germline values: CDR1 DFQATT, CDR2 SNEGSKA (reference sequence). The CDR3, as DNA: TGCAGTGCGCGTGGAAATGACAATGAGCAGTTCTTC. Translating gives CSARGNDNEQFF.

In this sample, this clonotype turned up many times. The chain couples TRBV20-1 to TRBJ2-7; no clear D. From germline, CDR1 is DFQATT and CDR2 SNEGSKA (reference sequence). This CDR3 contains 13 residues. The ends were cut back, 2 bases at V and 2 bases at J, with 10 bases in the middle. CDR3 sequence reads: CSARRTETYEQYF. The CDR3 nucleotides read TGCAGTGCTAGAAGGACGGAAACCTACGAGCAGTACTTC.

This clonotype was found a few times. The V call is TRBV7-6, the J call TRBJ2-7, with D possibly TRBD2 on 6 matching bases. The CDR3 totals 14 residues. Trimming stripped 7 bases from V and 6 bases from J, with 19 bases between. Germline V gene data show CDR1 as SGHVS and CDR2 as FNYEAQ. The CDR3 sequence: CASTITPGLFEQYF. The CDR3 DNA reads as TGTGCCAGCACCATTACCCCGGGACTCTTCGAGCAGTACTTC. Looking up the rest from reference TRBV7-6 and TRBJ2-7 gives the full variable domain: GAGVSQSPRYKVTKRGQDVALRCDPISGHVSLYWYRQALGQGPEFLTYFNYEAQQDKSGLPNDRFSAERPEGSISTLTIQRTEQRDSAMYRCASTITPGLFEQYFGPGTRLTVT.

The gene calls are TRBV29-1 and TRBJ2-7; no clear D. Germline CDR1 and CDR2: SQVTM and ANQGSEA. The length of the CDR3 is 14 residues. Trimming shortened V by 4 bases and J by 2 bases, and 15 bases separated the two germline ends. CDR3 amino acids: CSVVLVGRAYEQYF. The CDR3 coding sequence is TGCAGCGTTGTCCTCGTGGGAAGGGCCTACGAGCAGTACTTC.

This clonotype was counted only a few times. The chain employs TRBV12-3 or TRBV12-4 and TRBJ2-3, with a possible D match to TRBD2 (5 bases). This CDR3 is built from 16 residues. Trimming removed 2 bases from V and 2 bases from J, with 14 bases in between. The CDR3, as DNA: TGTGCCAGCAGTTTATCGGGAACTCCAGACACAGATACGCAGTATTTT. It yields the protein CASSLSGTPDTDTQYF.

The chain recombines TRBV15 with TRBJ2-2; 7 bases line up with TRBD1. The germline gives CDR1 LNHNV, CDR2 YYDKDF (reference sequence). V dropped 1 base and J dropped 6; count of bases not matched to a gene: 5. This CDR3 has 15 amino acids. CDR3 sequence (DNA): TGTGCCACCAGCAGAGTGACAGGGTTGTCCGGGGAGCTGTTTTTT. It encodes CATSRVTGLSGELFF.

This clonotype has a handful of counts. The chain employs TRBV27 and TRBJ2-2; D could derive from TRBD1 or TRBD2 (5 bases each). In germline, CDR1 is MNHEY, CDR2 SMNVEV (reference sequence). The V gene lost 6 bases and the J gene lost 0 bases, with 17 bases spanning the gap. This CDR3 is 17 amino acids long. The CDR3 bases are TGTGCCAGCAGCCACCTCCCCGGGACGGCGAACACCGGGGAGCTGTTTTTT. This sequence encodes CASSHLPGTANTGELFF.

This clonotype turned up a few times. V gene TRBV11-3 combines with J gene TRBJ1-1; perhaps TRBD1 as D (5 bases). Germline V gives CDR1 SGHNT, CDR2 YENEEA. CDR3 length: 16 amino acids. Trimming took off 6 bases at V and 5 bases at J, with 22 bases between the two ends. The CDR3 sequence is CASSLGPVPELTEAFF. The CDR3 nucleotides are TGTGCCAGCAGTCTGGGGCCTGTCCCCGAACTTACTGAAGCTTTCTTT.

Points on this clonotype: The junction departs from germline at one end; a sequencing error may be responsible. V gene TRBV20-1 combines with J gene TRBJ2-2; TRBD2 might be the D (6 bases). CDR1 DFQATT and CDR2 SNEGSKA come from the germline V gene (reference sequence). This CDR3 contains 13 residues. The CDR3 region has the DNA TGCAGTGCTAGTGAAGAAAACACCGGGGGGCTGTTTTTT. Translated, it gives CSASEENTGGLFF.